This T cell receptor (beta chain) was captured by sequencing in a study of blood T cells in healthy people across ages. About the study: Capture via template switching afforded approximately one barcoded beta molecule per two T cells.

The table lists this clonotype with a count of one. No antigen is known for it. A second PCR, run for roughly 6 to 11 cycles, used a sample-barcoded 5' primer plus a J-beta primer mix. A tag from a template-switch adaptor with 12 random nucleotides marked each cDNA molecule. A single record per CDR3 protein comes from TCRdb applying MiXCR to the 5' RACE reads. The sample holds 550,000 to 600,000 distinct CDR3 sequences; roughly a quarter are singletons and the top ten take approximately 17%. This CDR3 comprises 14 residues. V lost 4 bases and J 0 bases, leaving 10 bases between the germline ends. Germline CDR1 reads SGHDN; CDR2 reads FVKESK. Study conclusions and caveats: Greater diversity and more naive CD4+ cells were seen in long-lived donors than in aged donors.

The chain links TRBV14 to TRBJ2-7, with D unresolved. This receptor was identified in a woman in her 70s in good health. Sample: blood. Here the CDR3 reads CASSRGGVSYEQYF. For the CDR3, the DNA is TGTGCCAGCAGCCGGGGTGGAGTCTCCTACGAGCAGTACTTC.